These T cell receptor beta chains were read from a single sample in a study of cytomegalovirus exposure and HLA in healthy donors. The method was immunoSEQ multiplex PCR; TCRdb's version includes in-frame clones alone and lacks a portion of them. The sample has 100,000 to 150,000 clones; roughly 82% are singletons. The sequenced material came from PBMCs. The receptors were sampled from a woman between 18 and 29 years old in good health and CMV-seropositive. Each CDR3 is given without its conserved first and last residue. The D gene is left open where the match is weak.

cdr3_length	v_call	j_call	d_call	cdr3_aa
14	TRBV7-9	TRBJ2-3	TRBD2	ASSRTTGGITDTQY
11	TRBV6-1	TRBJ1-1	.	ASKGPSNTEAF
15	TRBV4-2	TRBJ2-6	TRBD1	ASSAGTEESGANVLT
13	TRBV27	TRBJ2-1	TRBD2	ASAASGRRGNEQF
12	TRBV19	TRBJ1-2	TRBD1	ASSIEDRVHGYT
12	TRBV5-4	TRBJ2-2	.	ASSFRLNTGELF
15	TRBV25-1	TRBJ2-7	TRBD2	ASSEYKGSGPSYEQY
13	TRBV7-8	TRBJ1-1	.	ASSERVGGGTEAF
13	TRBV4-1	TRBJ1-6	.	ASNPRGEGNSPLH
13	TRBV27	TRBJ1-5	TRBD1	ASATGGLSNQPQH
15	TRBV2	TRBJ2-3	TRBD1	ASSSPDRARLTDTQY
13	TRBV27	TRBJ2-1	TRBD1	ASSRPGTGYNEQF
13	TRBV7-3	TRBJ2-2	TRBD2	ASSLSSGGTGELF
13	TRBV2	TRBJ2-2	TRBD1	ASTFEGQGAWELF
17	TRBV4-1	TRBJ2-3	TRBD2	ASSQEPAGGPLSTDTQY
13	TRBV7-9	TRBJ1-5	.	SSSETGNSNQPQH
14	TRBV5-1	TRBJ2-2	TRBD1	ASSLVTGANTGELF
15	TRBV9	TRBJ2-1	TRBD2	ASSVGRSSGIYNEQF
14	TRBV4-1	TRBJ2-1	.	ASSQRLGGSYNEQF
13	TRBV29-1	TRBJ1-6	TRBD1	SVESLGTGYSPLH
11	TRBV6-5	TRBJ2-5	.	ASSNRPGETQY
14	TRBV7-9	TRBJ2-7	.	ASSDLTGRSSYEQY
12	TRBV6-5	TRBJ1-2	TRBD1	ASRGQGYLGGYT
12	TRBV27	TRBJ2-7	TRBD1	ASRGQGSSYEQY
12	TRBV6-6	TRBJ1-4	.	ASSNDRLNEKLF
14	TRBV5-1	TRBJ2-3	TRBD2	ASSWTSGGPTDTQY
12	TRBV19	TRBJ2-1	TRBD2	ASRGTSVYNEQF
11	TRBV4-1	TRBJ2-3	TRBD2	ASRGLAADTQY
10	TRBV7-9	TRBJ1-1	.	ASSLLGAEAF
13	TRBV19	TRBJ1-1	TRBD1	ASSRDRGTGTEAF
13	TRBV6-1	TRBJ1-4	.	ASSEEAATNEKLF
12	TRBV19	TRBJ1-1	.	ASSIEARGTEAF